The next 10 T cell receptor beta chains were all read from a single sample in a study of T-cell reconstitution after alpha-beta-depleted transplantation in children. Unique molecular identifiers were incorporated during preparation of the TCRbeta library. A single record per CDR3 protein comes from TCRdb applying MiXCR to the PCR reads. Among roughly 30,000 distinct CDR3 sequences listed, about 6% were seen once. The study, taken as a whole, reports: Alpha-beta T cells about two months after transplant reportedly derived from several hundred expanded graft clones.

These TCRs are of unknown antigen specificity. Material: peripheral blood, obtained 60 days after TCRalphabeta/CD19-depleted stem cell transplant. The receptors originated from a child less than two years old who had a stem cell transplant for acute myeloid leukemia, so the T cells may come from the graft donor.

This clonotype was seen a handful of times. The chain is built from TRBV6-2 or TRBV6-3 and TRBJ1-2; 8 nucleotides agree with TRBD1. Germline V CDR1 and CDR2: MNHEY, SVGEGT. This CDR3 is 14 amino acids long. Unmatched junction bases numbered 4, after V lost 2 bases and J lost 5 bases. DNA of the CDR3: TGTGCCAGCAGTTACGGGGGACAGGTATATGGCTACACCTTC. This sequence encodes CASSYGGQVYGYTF.

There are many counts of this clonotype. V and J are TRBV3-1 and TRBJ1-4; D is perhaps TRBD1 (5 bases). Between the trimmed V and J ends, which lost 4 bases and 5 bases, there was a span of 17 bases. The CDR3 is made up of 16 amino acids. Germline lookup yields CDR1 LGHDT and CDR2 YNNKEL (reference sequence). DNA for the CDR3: TGTGCCAGCAGCCCGCTTTGGGGGATAACAAATGAAAAACTGTTTTTT. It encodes CASSPLWGITNEKLFF. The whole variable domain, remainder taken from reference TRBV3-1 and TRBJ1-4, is DTAVSQTPKYLVTQMGNDKSIKCEQNLGHDTMYWYKQDSKKFLKIMFSYNNKELIINETVPNRFSPKSPDKAHLNLHINSLELGDSAVYFCASSPLWGITNEKLFFGSGTQLSVL.

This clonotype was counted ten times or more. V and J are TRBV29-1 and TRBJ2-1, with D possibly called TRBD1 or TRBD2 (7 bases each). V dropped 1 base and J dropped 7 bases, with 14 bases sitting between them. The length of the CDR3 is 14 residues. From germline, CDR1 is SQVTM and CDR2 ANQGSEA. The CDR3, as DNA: TGCAGCGTTGAAGTGGGAGGGGGCGGGAATGAGCAGTTCTTC. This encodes CSVEVGGGGNEQFF.

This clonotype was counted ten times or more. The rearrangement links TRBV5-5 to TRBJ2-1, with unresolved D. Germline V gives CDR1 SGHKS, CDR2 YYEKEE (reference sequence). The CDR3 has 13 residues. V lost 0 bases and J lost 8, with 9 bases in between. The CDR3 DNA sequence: TGTGCCAGCAGCTTGGCTCCTACGTATGAGCAGTTCTTC. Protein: CASSLAPTYEQFF.

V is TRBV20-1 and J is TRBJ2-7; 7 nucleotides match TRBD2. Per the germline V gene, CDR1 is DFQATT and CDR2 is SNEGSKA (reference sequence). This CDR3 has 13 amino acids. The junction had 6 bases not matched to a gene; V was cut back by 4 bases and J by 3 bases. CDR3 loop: CSATGLDHYEQYF. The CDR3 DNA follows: TGCAGTGCTACCGGACTAGATCACTACGAGCAGTACTTC.

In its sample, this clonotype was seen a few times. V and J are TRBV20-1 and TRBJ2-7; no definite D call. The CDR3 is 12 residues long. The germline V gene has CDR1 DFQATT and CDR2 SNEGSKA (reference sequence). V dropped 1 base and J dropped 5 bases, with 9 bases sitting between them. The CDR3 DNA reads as TGCAGTGCTAGAGGAGGCGGTCACGAGCAGTACTTC. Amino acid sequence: CSARGGGHEQYF.

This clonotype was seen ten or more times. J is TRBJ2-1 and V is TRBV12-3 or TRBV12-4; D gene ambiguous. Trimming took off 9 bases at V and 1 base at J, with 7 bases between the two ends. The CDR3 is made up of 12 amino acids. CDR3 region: CASSESYNEQFF. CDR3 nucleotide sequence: TGTGCCAGTTCAGAGTCCTACAATGAGCAGTTCTTC.

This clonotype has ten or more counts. In DNA, the CDR3 is TGCGCCACCCGACTGGGGGATCTGGAGTACTTC. Its translation is CATRLGDLEYF. The V gene is TRBV5-1, the J gene TRBJ2-7; perhaps D is TRBD1 or TRBD2 (5 bases each). Germline values: CDR1 SGHRS, CDR2 YFSETQ. The CDR3 has 11 amino acids. V lost 9 bases and J lost 11, with 18 bases in between.

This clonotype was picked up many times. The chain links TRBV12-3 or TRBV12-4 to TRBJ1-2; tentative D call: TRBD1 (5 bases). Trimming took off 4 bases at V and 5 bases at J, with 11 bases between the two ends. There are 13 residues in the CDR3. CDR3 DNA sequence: TGTGCCAGCAGTTCGGACATTCCGTATGGCTACACCTTC. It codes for CASSSDIPYGYTF.

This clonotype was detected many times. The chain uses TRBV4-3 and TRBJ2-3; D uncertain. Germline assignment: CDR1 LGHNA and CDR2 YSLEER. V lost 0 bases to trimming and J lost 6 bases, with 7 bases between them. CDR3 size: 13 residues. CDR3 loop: CASSQDPGDTQYF. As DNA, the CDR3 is TGCGCCAGCAGCCAAGATCCCGGGGATACGCAGTATTTT.